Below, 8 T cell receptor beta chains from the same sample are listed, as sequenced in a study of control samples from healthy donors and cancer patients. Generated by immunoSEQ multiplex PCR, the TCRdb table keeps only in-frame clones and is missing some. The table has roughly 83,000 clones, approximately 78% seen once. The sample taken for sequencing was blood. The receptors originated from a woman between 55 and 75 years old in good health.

The CDR3 sequence: CATRPGLAGATNTGELFF. As DNA, the CDR3 is TGTGCCACCCGCCCGGGACTAGCGGGAGCCACGAACACCGGGGAGCTGTTTTTT. This rearrangement joins TRBV15 to TRBJ2-2; 14 positions match TRBD2. Trimming took 8 bases from V and 0 from J; bases not matched to a gene: 8. This CDR3 comprises 18 residues. Germline loops: CDR1 LNHNV, CDR2 YYDKDF (reference sequence).

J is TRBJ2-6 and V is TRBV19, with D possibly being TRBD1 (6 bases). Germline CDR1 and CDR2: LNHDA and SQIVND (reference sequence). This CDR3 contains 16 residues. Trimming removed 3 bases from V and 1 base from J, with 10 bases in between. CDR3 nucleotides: TGTGCCAGTAGTATTCAGGGGATTTCTGGGGCCAACGTCCTGACTTTC. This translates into CASSIQGISGANVLTF.

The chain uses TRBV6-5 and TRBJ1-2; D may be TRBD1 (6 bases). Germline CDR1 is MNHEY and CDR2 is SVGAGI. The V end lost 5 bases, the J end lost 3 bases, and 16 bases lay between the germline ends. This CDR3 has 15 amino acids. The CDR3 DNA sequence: TGTGCCAGCAGTCCTAAGGGACAACTCTACTATGGCTACACCTTC. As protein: CASSPKGQLYYGYTF.

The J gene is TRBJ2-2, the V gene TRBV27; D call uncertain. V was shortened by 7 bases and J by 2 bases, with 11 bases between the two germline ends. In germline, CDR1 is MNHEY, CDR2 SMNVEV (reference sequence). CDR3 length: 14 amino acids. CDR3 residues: CASKRATNTGELFF. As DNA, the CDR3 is TGTGCCAGCAAAAGGGCCACCAACACCGGGGAGCTGTTTTTT.

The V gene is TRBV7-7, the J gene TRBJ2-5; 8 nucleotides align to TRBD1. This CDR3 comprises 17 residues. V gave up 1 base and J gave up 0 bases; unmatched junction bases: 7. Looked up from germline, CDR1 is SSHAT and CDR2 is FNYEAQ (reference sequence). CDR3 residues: CASSLVSAGGNQETQYF. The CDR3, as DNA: TGTGCCAGCAGCTTAGTGTCGGCAGGGGGCAACCAAGAGACCCAGTACTTC.

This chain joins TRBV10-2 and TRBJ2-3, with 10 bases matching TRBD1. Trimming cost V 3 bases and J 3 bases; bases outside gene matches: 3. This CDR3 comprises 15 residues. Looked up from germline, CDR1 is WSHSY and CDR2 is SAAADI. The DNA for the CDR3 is TGCGCCAGCAGTGACCGGGACAGGGGAACAGATACGCAGTATTTT. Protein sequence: CASSDRDRGTDTQYF.

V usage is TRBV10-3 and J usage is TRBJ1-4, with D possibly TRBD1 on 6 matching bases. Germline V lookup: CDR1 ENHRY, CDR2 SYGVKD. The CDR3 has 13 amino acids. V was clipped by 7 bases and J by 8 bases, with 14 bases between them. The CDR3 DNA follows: TGTGCCATCATGGGGGGGCCTGGCGAAAAACTGTTTTTT. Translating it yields CAIMGGPGEKLFF.

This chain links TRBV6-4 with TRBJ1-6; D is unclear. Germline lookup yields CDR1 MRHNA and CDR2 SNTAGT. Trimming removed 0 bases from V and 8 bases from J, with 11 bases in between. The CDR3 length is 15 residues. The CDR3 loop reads CASSDSDNGDSPLHF. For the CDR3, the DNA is TGTGCCAGCAGTGACTCCGACAACGGGGATTCACCCCTCCACTTT.